Listed here are 17 T cell receptor beta chains from one sample, sequenced in a study of blood T cell repertoires in COVID-19 (TCRdb year 2020). The library came from the immunoSEQ multiplex PCR assay. TCRdb took over this immuneACCESS table, retaining in-frame rearrangements with V and J assigned. Such tables are incomplete; in checked studies, under half of the missing clones stem from an unresolved V gene, and the remainder is unexplained. The sample table records under 500,000 clones; approximately 90% of these occur just once. Jointly, the top ten make up approximately 4.3% of the sample. Sequenced: peripheral blood. Source of these receptors: a woman aged 30 to 39 with acute or convalescent COVID-19.

This clone was seen once. The chain links TRBV5-4 to TRBJ2-3, with 8 bases that match TRBD2. The CDR3 sequence is 16 residues long. Looked up from germline, CDR1 is SGHNT and CDR2 is YYREEE (reference sequence). Trimming cost V 3 bases and J 5 bases; bases outside gene matches: 11. CDR3 DNA: TGTGCCAGCAGCTATCTCCGGGGGGGCCTGGGAGATACGCAGTATTTT. It is translated as CASSYLRGGLGDTQYF.

The CDR3 loop is CASSQDEEHEAFF. The CDR3 nucleotides are TGTGCCAGCAGCCAAGATGAAGAACATGAAGCTTTCTTT. The genes are TRBV3-1 (or the pseudogene TRBV3-2) and TRBJ1-1; D is unresolved. Looked up from germline, CDR1 is LGHDT and CDR2 is YNNKEL (reference sequence). The CDR3 runs to 13 residues. The V end was cut by 0 bases, the J end by 7 bases, with 9 bases between.

The gene calls are TRBV29-1 and TRBJ2-5; D is perhaps TRBD2 (5 bases). Germline V gene data show CDR1 as SQVTM and CDR2 as ANQGSEA. V lost 7 bases, J lost 5 bases, and 11 bases lay in between. The CDR3 runs 11 residues. CDR3 sequence: CSAGKSETQYF. The CDR3 nucleotides are TGCAGCGCCGGGAAATCGGAGACCCAGTACTTC.

The chain links TRBV27 to TRBJ2-1; 8 positions match TRBD2. Germline CDR1 reads MNHEY; CDR2 reads SMNVEV (reference sequence). The junction had 8 bases not matched to a gene; V was cut back by 7 bases and J by 6 bases. This CDR3 region has 14 residues. As DNA, the CDR3 is TGTGCCAGCACCCTCCGAGCGGGGGTCAATGAGCAGTTCTTC. This sequence encodes CASTLRAGVNEQFF.

This clone was observed once. This chain links TRBV6-5 with TRBJ1-6; no clear D gene. The CDR3 is 14 residues long. Germline V gives CDR1 MNHEY, CDR2 SVGAGI. Trimming took off 8 bases at V and 5 bases at J, with 13 bases between the two ends. The CDR3 sequence: CASLAGNNNSPLHF. DNA of the CDR3: TGTGCCAGCCTCGCGGGTAACAATAATTCACCCCTCCACTTT.

The chain recombines TRBV4-2 with TRBJ1-2, with TRBD1 matching 7 bases. CDR3 length: 17 amino acids. Trimming at V came to 6 bases and at J to 4 bases, leaving 17 bases not matched to a gene. Germline CDR1 reads LGHNA; CDR2 reads YNFKEQ. CDR3 nucleotide sequence: TGTGCCAGCAGGCTTACCGAACTTCCGGGACAGTCCTATGGCTACACCTTC. This gives the protein CASRLTELPGQSYGYTF.

The genes are TRBV5-3 and TRBJ1-1; 8 bases align to TRBD1. TRBV5-3 falls under the ORF class, with uncertain function. With V trimmed by 5 bases and J by 0 bases, 12 bases remained unmatched. The CDR3 spans 17 residues. The CDR3 sequence is CARRLRQGSAMNTEAFF. CDR3 nucleotides: TGTGCCAGAAGATTACGACAGGGGTCGGCGATGAACACTGAAGCTTTCTTT.

This CDR3 is CASSPSYFRDREGNTIYF. In nucleotides, the CDR3 is TGCGCCAGCAGCCCGTCCTACTTCCGGGACAGGGAAGGAAACACCATATATTTT. J is TRBJ1-3 and V is TRBV4-1; 9 bases match TRBD1. V was pared by 4 bases and J by 4 bases, with 14 bases of the junction left unmatched. Germline CDR1 MGHRA, CDR2 YSYEKL. This CDR3 is 18 amino acids long.

The rearrangement uses TRBV3-1 (or the pseudogene TRBV3-2) and TRBJ2-5; 13 bases align to TRBD2. Germline V gene lookup returns CDR1 LGHDT and CDR2 YNNKEL (reference sequence). The trim removed 5 bases at V and 4 bases at J, leaving 22 bases unmatched. The CDR3 runs 21 residues. CDR3 loop: CASSENTIGLAGAPLGETQYF. CDR3 in DNA: TGTGCCAGCAGCGAAAACACTATCGGACTAGCGGGGGCCCCCTTGGGAGAGACCCAGTACTTC.

This clone was seen once. CDR3 protein: CATSDRDKQETQYF. The CDR3 coding sequence is TGTGCCACCAGTGATCGGGACAAGCAAGAGACCCAGTACTTC. The V gene is TRBV24-1, the J gene TRBJ2-5; D perhaps matches TRBD1 (6 bases). This CDR3 region has 14 residues. The V end lost 3 bases, the J end lost 2 bases, and 9 bases lay between the germline ends. Germline V gives CDR1 KGHDR, CDR2 SFDVKD.

The chain couples TRBV28 to TRBJ2-5, with TRBD2 matching 11 bases. The CDR3 consists of 13 residues. With 7 bases clipped from V and 4 bases from J, the junction kept 2 bases outside the gene matches. From germline, CDR1 is MDHEN and CDR2 SYDVKM. This CDR3 is CASIAGGAETQYF. CDR3 bases: TGTGCCAGCATAGCGGGGGGGGCAGAGACCCAGTACTTC.

A single count supports this clone. The V gene is TRBV4-1, the J gene TRBJ2-3, with 10 bases fitting TRBD2. The germline V gene has CDR1 MGHRA and CDR2 YSYEKL. V was clipped by 6 bases and J by 5 bases; unmatched bases: 8. The length of the CDR3 is 15 residues. This CDR3 reads CASSASGGAVDTQYF. The DNA of the CDR3 is TGCGCCAGCAGTGCGAGCGGGGGGGCGGTAGATACGCAGTATTTT.

The chain is built from TRBV21-1 and TRBJ1-4. TRBV21-1 is flagged as a pseudogene. This CDR3 contains 13 residues. CDR3 coding DNA: TGTGCCAGCAGAACGAGTAAAAATGAAAAACTGTTTTTT. Its translation: CASRTSKNEKLFF.

This clone was detected once. The V gene is TRBV11-2, the J gene TRBJ2-2; no reliable D call. V was trimmed by 1 base and J by 1 base, leaving 10 bases between them. Germline V gives CDR1 SGHAT, CDR2 FQNNGV. This CDR3 contains 16 residues. Here the CDR3 reads CASSLGPTGNTGELFF. The CDR3 DNA sequence: TGTGCCAGCAGCTTAGGCCCCACGGGGAACACCGGGGAGCTGTTTTTT.

The chain employs TRBV20-1 and TRBJ1-1, with TRBD1 matching 8 bases. V was pared by 3 bases and J by 3 bases, with 3 bases of the junction left unmatched. The CDR3 loop spans 13 amino acids. The germline V gene encodes CDR1 DFQATT and CDR2 SNEGSKA (reference sequence). The CDR3 DNA is TGCAGTGCTAGTTACAGGGGGGACACTGAAGCTTTCTTT. It yields the protein CSASYRGDTEAFF.

The chain has TRBV10-3 and TRBJ1-1; no reliable D call. The CDR3 is made up of 13 amino acids. Germline CDR1 is ENHRY and CDR2 is SYGVKD. V was pared by 10 bases and J by 1 base, with 13 bases between. CDR3 sequence: CATVWEENTEAFF. DNA for the CDR3: TGTGCCACGGTTTGGGAGGAGAACACTGAAGCTTTCTTT.

V is TRBV10-3 and J is TRBJ2-4, with D uncertain. V lost 6 bases and J lost 0, with 12 bases in between. Germline values: CDR1 ENHRY, CDR2 SYGVKD. This CDR3 has 15 amino acids. For the CDR3, the DNA is TGTGCCATCAGCGACTCTTTACTAGCCAAAAACATTCAGTACTTC. Its translation is CAISDSLLAKNIQYF.